This is a list of T cell receptor beta chains from one sample in a study of shared clonotypes between healthy human individuals. This table comes from immunoSEQ multiplex PCR, and its TCRdb copy is limited to in-frame clones, with some not included. The sample gives roughly 2 million clones, approximately 94% of which show up once; 1.1% is in the top ten. The specimen was naive CD8+ T cells sorted from blood. These receptor sequences come from a young man in good health. Both conserved end residues are part of each CDR3. A D gene is named only where the DNA matches it firmly. Size tells how often a clone was seen (once, few, many) or the class of an expanded clone, and some rows leave it out.

DNA,CDR3,V,J,size,D
TGTGCCAGTAGTATAAATAGTCGGCTGTTTTTT,CASSINSRLFF,TRBV19,TRBJ2-2,-,-
TGTGCCAGCAGTGAAGCAGTCCGGGGCGTCCACGGAGGGCAGTACTTC,CASSEAVRGVHGGQYF,TRBV6-1,TRBJ2-7,-,-
TGCGCCAGCAGCCCGATCCTAGCGGGAGAGGGGGACGAGCAGTACTTC,CASSPILAGEGDEQYF,TRBV4-3,TRBJ2-7,-,TRBD2
TGTGCCAGCAGTGACTCCGGGTCCCACAATGAGCAGTTCTTC,CASSDSGSHNEQFF,TRBV6-4,TRBJ2-1,-,-
TGCGCCAGCAGCTTGGGGACTAGCGGGAGGGCTGAGCAGTTCTTC,CASSLGTSGRAEQFF,TRBV5-1,TRBJ2-1,-,TRBD2
TGTGCCAGCATCGGGTCGGGGCAGGAAAACATTCAGTACTTC,CASIGSGQENIQYF,TRBV28,TRBJ2-4,-,-
TGTGCCAGCAGCGTAGAGGAGGAACCTTACAACACTGAAGCTTTCTTT,CASSVEEEPYNTEAFF,TRBV9,TRBJ1-1,-,-
TGTGCCAGCAGCCGCAGCACAGGGACAGAGCAGTACTTC,CASSRSTGTEQYF,TRBV7-9,TRBJ2-7,-,-
TGTGCCAGCAGTTTTCTAGCGGGAGGAAGCTCCTACAATGAGCAGTTCTTC,CASSFLAGGSSYNEQFF,TRBV5-6,TRBJ2-1,-,TRBD2
TGTGCCAGCAGTTTATCGGCAGGGGGCACTGAAGCTTTCTTT,CASSLSAGGTEAFF,TRBV27,TRBJ1-1,few,TRBD1
TGCACCAGCAGCCGACCTCGTCCAGGGCTACGACACTATGGCTACACCTTC,CTSSRPRPGLRHYGYTF,TRBV1,TRBJ1-2,-,-
TGTGCCAGCAGCTTATGGGGACAGACCAATGAGCAGTTCTTC,CASSLWGQTNEQFF,TRBV7-3,TRBJ2-1,-,TRBD1
TGTGCCAGCAGGAGTTTCCAGCGTGAAGCTTTCTTT,CASRSFQREAFF,TRBV6-5,TRBJ1-1,-,-
TGTGCCAGCAGCCCCTCGGAGGGTCTCCAGCCCTACGAGCAGTACTTC,CASSPSEGLQPYEQYF,TRBV11-2,TRBJ2-7,-,-
TGTGCCAGCAGACTGGGACAGGGGGACTACGAGCAGTACTTC,CASRLGQGDYEQYF,TRBV11-2,TRBJ2-7,-,TRBD1
TGCGCCAGCAGTGAGTCGAAAGAGGGCCTGAATGAAAAACTGTTTTTT,CASSESKEGLNEKLFF,TRBV10-2,TRBJ1-4,-,-
TGCGCCAGCAGCTTGGGTCCGATCAGGGGCGGAAATCAGCCCCAGCATTTT,CASSLGPIRGGNQPQHF,TRBV5-1,TRBJ1-5,-,-
TGTGCCAGCAGGTGGGGGGCTGAAGCTTTCTTT,CASRWGAEAFF,TRBV5-4,TRBJ1-1,-,-
TGTGCCAGCAGAACGACAGGGGATTATCAGCCCCAGCATTTT,CASRTTGDYQPQHF,TRBV27,TRBJ1-5,-,TRBD1
TGTGCCAGCAGTTTAGGCAGGTACAATGAGCAGTTCTTC,CASSLGRYNEQFF,TRBV27,TRBJ2-1,-,-
TGTGCCAGCAGCGTAGCTGGGCCAGAAGAGACCCAGTACTTC,CASSVAGPEETQYF,TRBV9,TRBJ2-5,-,-
TGCGCCAGCAGTGAGTCTGGAGGATGGAACACCGGGGAGCTGTTTTTT,CASSESGGWNTGELFF,TRBV10-1,TRBJ2-2,-,-
TGTGCCATCAGTGGCGAGCGGGGGTACACAGATACGCAGTATTTT,CAISGERGYTDTQYF,TRBV10-3,TRBJ2-3,-,TRBD2
TGTGCCAGCTCCGGACAGGGGGGATCACCCCTCCACTTT,CASSGQGGSPLHF,TRBV28,TRBJ1-6,-,TRBD1
TGCGCCAGCAGCCAAGACCGGCCCGGGACAGAGAACACCGGGGAGCTGTTTTTT,CASSQDRPGTENTGELFF,TRBV4-3,TRBJ2-2,-,TRBD1
TGTGCCAGCAGTGAGACAGGGCCCTTC,CASSETGPF,TRBV6-5,TRBJ2-7,-,TRBD1
TGTGCCAGCAGCTCTGGACACAATCAGCCCCAGCATTTT,CASSSGHNQPQHF,TRBV5-4,TRBJ1-5,-,-
TGTGCCAGCAGTTTCGCTGGGACTTACACTGAAGCTTTCTTT,CASSFAGTYTEAFF,TRBV28,TRBJ1-1,-,-
TGTGCCAGCAGAAGCACCCGGGACATCAACACCGGGGAGCTGTTTTTT,CASRSTRDINTGELFF,TRBV7-9,TRBJ2-2,-,-
TGCGCCAGCAGTGACCATTACAATGAGCAGTTCTTC,CASSDHYNEQFF,TRBV10-2,TRBJ2-1,-,-
TGTGCCAGCAGCTTAGCTGTGGGAGGATACGAGCAGTACTTC,CASSLAVGGYEQYF,TRBV7-2,TRBJ2-7,-,-
TGTGCCAGCAGTTCGGGGCCCGGACTAGCGGATATCTACGAGCAGTACTTC,CASSSGPGLADIYEQYF,TRBV28,TRBJ2-7,-,TRBD2
TGTGCCAGCAGCGCGGGTAGCGGCTACAATGAGCAGTTCTTC,CASSAGSGYNEQFF,TRBV25-1,TRBJ2-1,-,-
TGTGCCAGCAGCCCAACCGGGACGGGATATGGCTACACCTTC,CASSPTGTGYGYTF,TRBV7-6,TRBJ1-2,-,-
TGTGCCAGCTCACCACCTTCCTCCCACGCGAACACCGGGGAGCTGTTTTTT,CASSPPSSHANTGELFF,TRBV18,TRBJ2-2,-,-
TGCGCCAGCAGCCACCTTCCCAGGGGGGACACTGAAGCTTTCTTT,CASSHLPRGDTEAFF,TRBV4-3,TRBJ1-1,-,TRBD1
TGTGCCAGCAGCTTAGGGCCAGAAGAGACCCAGTACTTC,CASSLGPEETQYF,TRBV7-9,TRBJ2-5,-,-
TGTGCCAGCAGCACCCGGACTAGCGGGAGGTACTCAGATACGCAGTATTTT,CASSTRTSGRYSDTQYF,TRBV9,TRBJ2-3,-,TRBD2
TGTGCCAGCAGCCAGTTGGACAGGGCCCACGAGCAGTACTTC,CASSQLDRAHEQYF,TRBV27,TRBJ2-7,-,TRBD1
TGTGCCAGCAGCTCCGGACTCGTCTACGAGCAGTACTTC,CASSSGLVYEQYF,TRBV13,TRBJ2-7,-,-
TGTGCCAGCAGCTTAGGACAGAGTTACGAGCAGTACTTC,CASSLGQSYEQYF,TRBV11-2,TRBJ2-7,-,-
TGTGCCAGCAGCTTTCGGGGCTACAATGAGCAGTTCTTC,CASSFRGYNEQFF,TRBV7-9,TRBJ2-1,-,-
TGCGCCAGCAGCCGCCTAAGAGGGGAGACTGAAGCTTTCTTT,CASSRLRGETEAFF,TRBV4-1,TRBJ1-1,-,-
TGCGCCAGCAGCACGGGACTAGCGGGACTCGAGCAGTACTTC,CASSTGLAGLEQYF,TRBV5-1,TRBJ2-7,-,TRBD2
TGTGCCAGCAGCTTGCCAGGGGTGAACACTGAAGCTTTCTTT,CASSLPGVNTEAFF,TRBV5-4,TRBJ1-1,once,-
TGTGCCAGCAGTCTGGGCCAGTTGGGCAATGAGCAGTTCTTC,CASSLGQLGNEQFF,TRBV27,TRBJ2-1,-,-
TGTGCCAGCAGCCGGGGACTAGCGGGCGAGCAGTACTTC,CASSRGLAGEQYF,TRBV7-2,TRBJ2-7,-,TRBD2
TGTGCCAGCAGCCCGTCACCCCTACAGATGAACACTGAAGCTTTCTTT,CASSPSPLQMNTEAFF,TRBV7-9,TRBJ1-1,-,-
TGTGCCAGCAGCCCGACAGGGGAAGCCTACGAGCAGTACTTC,CASSPTGEAYEQYF,TRBV6-5,TRBJ2-7,-,TRBD1
TGTGCCACCAGGGGATGGGCCTTCGATAATTCACCCCTCCACTTT,CATRGWAFDNSPLHF,TRBV15,TRBJ1-6,-,-
TGCGCCAGCAGCTTGGAACGGAACTCCTACGAGCAGTACTTC,CASSLERNSYEQYF,TRBV5-1,TRBJ2-7,-,-
TGTGCCAGTAGGAAGGGGACAGGGTACACCGGGGAGCTGTTTTTT,CASRKGTGYTGELFF,TRBV19,TRBJ2-2,-,TRBD1
TGTGCCAGCTTATCCCACGAGCAGTACTTC,CASLSHEQYF,TRBV6-1,TRBJ2-7,-,-